A single sample is the source of the 24 T cell receptor beta chains below, sequenced in a study of blood T cell repertoires in COVID-19. TCRdb's table, derived via immunoSEQ multiplex PCR, lists solely in-frame clones and lacks some. The sample yields approximately 150,000 clones, 75% to 90% seen once. The sequencing input was peripheral blood. The receptors were gathered from a woman between 55 and 75 years old with active COVID-19.

The rearrangement uses TRBV5-1 and TRBJ2-7, with 7 bases identical to TRBD2. V gave up 0 bases and J gave up 4 bases; unmatched junction bases: 7. This CDR3 spans 15 amino acids. Germline loops: CDR1 SGHRS, CDR2 YFSETQ. The CDR3 protein is CASSLASGAQYEQYF. CDR3 nucleotides: TGCGCCAGCAGCTTGGCTAGCGGAGCTCAATACGAGCAGTACTTC.

This chain uses TRBV5-4 with TRBJ1-1; a weak D match, TRBD1 (5 bases). This CDR3 has 14 amino acids. Germline loops: CDR1 SGHNT, CDR2 YYREEE (reference sequence). V was shortened by 0 bases and J by 5 bases, with 11 bases between the two germline ends. The CDR3 DNA is TGTGCCAGCAGCTTGGGACCAGGGAATACTGAAGCTTTCTTT. Translating gives CASSLGPGNTEAFF.

The chain links TRBV5-6 to TRBJ1-6; weak D call: TRBD1 (5 bases). Trimming shortened V by 8 bases and J by 3 bases, and 12 bases separated the two germline ends. This CDR3 spans 14 amino acids. Germline CDR1 and CDR2: SGHDT and YYEEEE. The CDR3 loop is CASAMGLYNSPLHF. CDR3 nucleotides: TGTGCCAGTGCTATGGGACTCTATAATTCACCCCTCCACTTT.

The chain has TRBV12-3 or TRBV12-4 and TRBJ2-7, with TRBD2 matching over 9 bases. The CDR3 spans 13 residues. The ends lost 6 bases at V and 5 bases at J; junction bases unmatched: 5. The CDR3 region is CASRNSGSHEQYF. In DNA, the CDR3 is TGTGCCAGCAGAAATAGCGGGAGCCACGAGCAGTACTTC.

The chain carries TRBV10-3 and TRBJ1-2; D is possibly TRBD1 (6 bases). CDR3 length: 15 residues. The germline CDR1 and CDR2 sequences are ENHRY and SYGVKD. V was trimmed by 2 bases and J by 1 base, leaving 11 bases between them. The CDR3 reads CAISEPGTNNYGYTF. Written as DNA, the CDR3 is TGTGCCATCAGTGAGCCCGGGACAAATAACTATGGCTACACCTTC.

The chain recombines TRBV24-1 with TRBJ1-1; D is unclear. Germline values: CDR1 KGHDR, CDR2 SFDVKD. The CDR3 is 13 amino acids. V was pared by 5 bases and J by 4 bases, with 10 bases between. The CDR3 is CATSGEGGTEAFF. Here the CDR3 DNA reads TGTGCCACCAGTGGAGAAGGCGGCACTGAAGCTTTCTTT.

The CDR3 DNA sequence: TGCGCCAGCAGCCTCGGGACTAGCGGGAGGGCGACCACCGGGGAGCTGTTTTTT. Translated: CASSLGTSGRATTGELFF. This chain joins TRBV5-1 and TRBJ2-2; 16 bases align to TRBD2. Trimming took 4 bases from V and 4 from J; bases not matched to a gene: 7. Per germline, CDR1 SGHRS and CDR2 YFSETQ. The CDR3 loop spans 18 amino acids.

CDR3 sequence reads: CASGNGPNTGELFF. CDR3 nucleotides: TGTGCTAGTGGAAACGGTCCCAACACCGGGGAGCTGTTTTTT. The genes are TRBV12-5 and TRBJ2-2; D gene unclear. V was cut by 6 bases and J by 2 bases, with 10 bases left in between. This CDR3 is built from 14 residues. Germline CDR1 reads LGHNT; CDR2 reads FRNRAP.

CDR3 region: CASSDTGLAAFYEQYF. DNA of the CDR3: TGTGCCAGCTCGGATACGGGACTAGCGGCGTTCTACGAGCAGTACTTC. V usage is TRBV18 and J usage is TRBJ2-7; 11 bases map to TRBD2. Germline CDR1 is KGHSH and CDR2 is LQKENI. This CDR3 spans 16 amino acids. V lost 6 bases and J lost 3; bases outside the gene matches: 10.

This clone was seen once. V usage is TRBV4-3 and J usage is TRBJ2-7, with a tentative D call TRBD1 (5 bases). The CDR3 has 15 amino acids. V was trimmed by 0 bases and J by 3 bases, leaving 12 bases between them. Germline CDR1 and CDR2: LGHNA and YSLEER. The CDR3 is CASSQELRGIYEQYF. In DNA form, the CDR3 reads TGCGCCAGCAGCCAAGAGCTTAGGGGAATCTACGAGCAGTACTTC.

The CDR3 here is CASSPSGPTGLLYGYTF. CDR3 bases: TGTGCCAGCTCACCAAGTGGCCCGACAGGTTTGCTCTATGGCTACACCTTC. The J gene is TRBJ1-2, the V gene TRBV18, with D tentatively TRBD1 (6 bases). Germline loops: CDR1 KGHSH, CDR2 LQKENI. The CDR3 runs 17 residues. V was trimmed by 2 bases and J by 4 bases, leaving 20 bases between them.

This sequence joins TRBV3-1 (or the pseudogene TRBV3-2) and TRBJ1-2; 8 bases are shared with TRBD1. V dropped 4 bases and J dropped 6; count of bases not matched to a gene: 7. Germline V lookup: CDR1 LGHDT, CDR2 YNNKEL (reference sequence). CDR3 length equals 14 residues. The CDR3 region has the DNA TGTGCCAGCAGCCCTCGGACAGGGAGAAATGGCTACACCTTC. Its translation is CASSPRTGRNGYTF.

V is TRBV19 and J is TRBJ2-1; a possible D gene is TRBD1 (6 bases). V lost 1 base, J lost 0 bases, and 13 bases lay in between. CDR3 length equals 17 residues. Looked up from germline, CDR1 is LNHDA and CDR2 is SQIVND (reference sequence). The DNA for the CDR3 is TGTGCCAGTAGTATAGCCCCCCACAGGGTCTCCTACAATGAGCAGTTCTTC. This sequence encodes CASSIAPHRVSYNEQFF.

The chain carries TRBV27 and TRBJ1-6, with a possible D match to TRBD1 (5 bases). The germline V gene encodes CDR1 MNHEY and CDR2 SMNVEV (reference sequence). V lost 8 bases and J lost 10, with 18 bases in between. This CDR3 is built from 14 residues. CDR3 in DNA: TGTGCCAGCCGAAGACAGAACGCAAAATCACCCCTCCACTTT. This codes for CASRRQNAKSPLHF.

Comments on this clone: This same CDR3 is encoded by further DNA sequences in the sample. The chain links TRBV9 to TRBJ2-3; D perhaps matches TRBD2 (5 bases). Per the germline V gene, CDR1 is SGDLS and CDR2 is YYNGEE. V lost 2 bases and J 0 bases, leaving 10 bases between the germline ends. CDR3 length: 15 amino acids. The CDR3 nucleotides are TGTGCCAGCAGCGTGGCCGGCGGGAGCACAGATACGCAGTATTTT. Encoded protein: CASSVAGGSTDTQYF.

This chain links TRBV28 with TRBJ1-1; D possibly corresponds to TRBD1 (5 bases). Trimming took 5 bases from V and 3 from J, leaving 10 bases between them. The CDR3 is made up of 13 amino acids. CDR1 is MDHEN, CDR2 SYDVKM, per germline. Written as DNA, the CDR3 is TGTGCCAGCAGTCGACAGCGACACACTGAAGCTTTCTTT. Residues: CASSRQRHTEAFF.

V gene TRBV6-5 combines with J gene TRBJ2-7; 9 bases are a match to TRBD1. Trimming at V came to 7 bases and at J to 5 bases, leaving 6 bases not matched to a gene. Per germline, CDR1 MNHEY and CDR2 SVGAGI. This CDR3 has 13 residues. CDR3 sequence reads: CASMPGQGHEQYF. CDR3 DNA sequence: TGTGCCAGCATGCCGGGACAGGGCCACGAGCAGTACTTC.

V is TRBV7-8 and J is TRBJ1-5; 10 nucleotides align to TRBD1. The J segment lost 0 bases and the V segment lost 5 bases, leaving 7 bases of the junction unmatched. CDR3 length: 17 amino acids. CDR1 and CDR2 from the germline V gene are SGHVS and FQNEAQ. This CDR3 reads CASSTRDRGFSNQPQHF. DNA of the CDR3: TGTGCCAGCAGCACCCGGGACAGGGGATTTAGCAATCAGCCCCAGCATTTT.

V is TRBV3-1 (or the pseudogene TRBV3-2) and J is TRBJ2-2; 15 positions agree with TRBD2. The CDR3 extends over 19 amino acids. J was trimmed by 4 bases and V by 1 base; bases with no gene match: 7. The germline V gene has CDR1 LGHDT and CDR2 YNNKEL (reference sequence). The CDR3 spells CASSQGTSGRAGATGELFF. Here the CDR3 DNA reads TGTGCCAGCAGCCAAGGGACTAGCGGGAGGGCCGGGGCCACCGGGGAGCTGTTTTTT.

The chain links TRBV5-5 to TRBJ1-1; 10 nucleotides agree with TRBD1. This CDR3 is built from 16 residues. V gave up 2 bases and J gave up 1 base; unmatched junction bases: 5. The germline gives CDR1 SGHKS, CDR2 YYEKEE (reference sequence). Here the CDR3 DNA reads TGTGCCAGCAGCTTCCCCGGGACAGGGGCGAACACTGAAGCTTTCTTT. As protein: CASSFPGTGANTEAFF. The whole variable domain, filled in from reference TRBV5-5 and TRBJ1-1, reads DAGVTQSPTHLIKTRGQQVTLRCSPISGHKSVSWYQQVLGQGPQFIFQYYEKEERGRGNFPDRFSARQFPNYSSELNVNALLLGDSALYLCASSFPGTGANTEAFFGQGTRLTVV.

The rearrangement links TRBV7-8 to TRBJ1-1, with 11 nucleotides matching TRBD1. The CDR3 is 14 amino acids. Looked up from germline, CDR1 is SGHVS and CDR2 is FQNEAQ. V lost 5 bases, J lost 8 bases, and 7 bases stayed unmatched. This chain's CDR3 is CASSPGQGGGEAFF. CDR3 DNA: TGTGCCAGCAGCCCGGGACAGGGGGGAGGAGAAGCTTTCTTT.

This clone was detected once. The V call is TRBV10-3, the J call TRBJ2-1; the match to TRBD2 covers 12 bases. This CDR3 comprises 16 residues. The germline V gene encodes CDR1 ENHRY and CDR2 SYGVKD. J was trimmed by 3 bases and V by 6 bases; bases with no gene match: 6. CDR3 residues: CAISSRTSGNYNEQFF. CDR3 DNA: TGTGCCATCAGCTCCCGGACTAGCGGGAACTACAATGAGCAGTTCTTC.

The genes are TRBV2 and TRBJ2-5; 7 bases are shared with TRBD1. J lost 4 bases, V lost 8 bases, and 10 bases had no gene match. The CDR3 runs to 14 residues. CDR1 and CDR2 from the germline V gene are SNHLY and FYNNEI. This chain's CDR3 is CASGATGWRETQYF. The CDR3 bases are TGTGCCAGCGGTGCGACAGGGTGGAGAGAGACCCAGTACTTC.

CDR3 bases: TGTGCCAGCAGCTCCCCGGGGGGGGGAAAGGCTTTCTTT. Protein: CASSSPGGGKAFF. The genes are TRBV7-2 and TRBJ1-1; the D gene is possibly TRBD1 (5 bases). The V and J ends lost 4 bases and 11 bases respectively, with 17 bases between them. CDR1 is SGHTA, CDR2 FQGNSA, per germline. The CDR3 runs 13 residues. The full variable domain, with the rest looked up from reference TRBV7-2 and TRBJ1-1, is GAGVSQSPSNKVTEKGKDVELRCDPISGHTALYWYRQSLGQGLEFLIYFQGNSAPDKSGLPSDRFSAERTGGSVSTLTIQRTQQEDSAVYLCASSSPGGGKAFFGQGTRLTVV.